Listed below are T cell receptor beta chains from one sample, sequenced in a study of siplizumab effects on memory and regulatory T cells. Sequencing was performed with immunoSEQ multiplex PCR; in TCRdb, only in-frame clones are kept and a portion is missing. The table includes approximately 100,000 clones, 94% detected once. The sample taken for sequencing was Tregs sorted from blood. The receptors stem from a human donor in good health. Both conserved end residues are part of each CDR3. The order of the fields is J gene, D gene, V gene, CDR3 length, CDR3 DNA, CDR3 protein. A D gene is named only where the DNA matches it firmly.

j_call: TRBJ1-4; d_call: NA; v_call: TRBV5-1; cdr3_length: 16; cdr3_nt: TGCGCCAGCAGCCCCCAGGGGAGAGAAGCCGCTGGAAAACTGTTTTTT; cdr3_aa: CASSPQGREAAGKLFF
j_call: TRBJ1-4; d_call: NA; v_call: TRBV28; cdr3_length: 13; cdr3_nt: TGTGCCAGCAATAGCCCTATGGGTGAAAAACTGTTTTTT; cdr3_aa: CASNSPMGEKLFF
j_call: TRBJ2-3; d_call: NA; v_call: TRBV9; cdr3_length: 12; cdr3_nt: TGTGCCAGCAGCTTATTGGGGGGTACGCAGTATTTT; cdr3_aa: CASSLLGGTQYF
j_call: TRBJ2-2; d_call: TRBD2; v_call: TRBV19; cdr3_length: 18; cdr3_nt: TGTGCCAGTAGTATTAAGCGAGGAGCGGGAGTGAGCACCGGGGAGCTGTTTTTT; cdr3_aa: CASSIKRGAGVSTGELFF
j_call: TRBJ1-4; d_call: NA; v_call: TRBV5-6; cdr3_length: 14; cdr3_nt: TGTGCCAGCAGCGCGAGTGGTGGGGGGAAAAAACTGTTTTTT; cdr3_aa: CASSASGGGKKLFF
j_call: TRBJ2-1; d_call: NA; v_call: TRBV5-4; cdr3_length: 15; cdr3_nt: TGTGCCAGCAGCTTGGGTCCCGGTACCGTAAATGAGCAGTTCTTC; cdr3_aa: CASSLGPGTVNEQFF
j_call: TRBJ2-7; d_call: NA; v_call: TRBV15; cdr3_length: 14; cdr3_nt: TGTGCCACCAGCGGCGGGACGGAACCCTACGAGCAGTACTTC; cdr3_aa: CATSGGTEPYEQYF
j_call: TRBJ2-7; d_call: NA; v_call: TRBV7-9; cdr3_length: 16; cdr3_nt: TGTGCCAGCAGCTTAACGCTTATTGGGACGGCGTACGAGCAGTACTTC; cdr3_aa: CASSLTLIGTAYEQYF
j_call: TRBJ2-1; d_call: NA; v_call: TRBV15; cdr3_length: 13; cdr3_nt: TGTGCCACCAGCAGAGATAGGGTTTATGAGCAGTTCTTC; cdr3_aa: CATSRDRVYEQFF
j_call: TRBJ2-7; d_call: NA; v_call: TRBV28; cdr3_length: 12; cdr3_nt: TGTGCCAGCAGCCCGCAGGCAGGGGAGCAGTACTTC; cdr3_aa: CASSPQAGEQYF
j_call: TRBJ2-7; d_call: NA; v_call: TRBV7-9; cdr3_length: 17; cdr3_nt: TGTGCCAGCAGCTTATCTTCATTTTGGCAGGACGCCTACGAGCAGTACTTC; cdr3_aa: CASSLSSFWQDAYEQYF
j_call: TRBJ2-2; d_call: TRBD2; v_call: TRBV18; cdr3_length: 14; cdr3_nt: TGTGCCAGCTCACTGATAGCGGGCACCGGGGAGCTGTTTTTT; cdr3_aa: CASSLIAGTGELFF
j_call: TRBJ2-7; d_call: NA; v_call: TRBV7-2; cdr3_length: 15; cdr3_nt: TGTGCCAGCAGCTTAGATAGACACCCCCTTGGCGAGCAGTACTTC; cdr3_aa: CASSLDRHPLGEQYF
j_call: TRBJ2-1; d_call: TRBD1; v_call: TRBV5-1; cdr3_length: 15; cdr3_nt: TGCGCCAGCAGCCACACCGGGACAGGCCTCAATGAGCAGTTCTTC; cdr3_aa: CASSHTGTGLNEQFF
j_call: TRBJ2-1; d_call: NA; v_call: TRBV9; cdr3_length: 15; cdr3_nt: TGTGCCAGCAGCGTCGGCCCGACGGCGGACAATGAGCAGTTCTTC; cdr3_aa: CASSVGPTADNEQFF
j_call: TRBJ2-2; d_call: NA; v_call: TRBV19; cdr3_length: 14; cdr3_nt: TGTGCCAGTCGGTTAACAGGCTACACCGGGGAGCTGTTTTTT; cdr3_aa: CASRLTGYTGELFF